This passage covers 31 T cell receptor beta chains from one sample sequenced in a study of cytomegalovirus exposure and HLA in healthy donors. Use of 60 Vbeta and 13 Jbeta primers characterized the PCR. Some clones are missing from TCRdb's copy, which holds only in-frame ones; the method was immunoSEQ multiplex PCR. This sample has some 200,000 clones; over 65% occur once, and the top ten carry 0.6% to 0.65%. Sequencing was done on a sample of PBMCs. Source of these receptors: a man between 18 and 29 years old in good health and CMV-seronegative.

The chain uses TRBV5-1 and TRBJ2-5; possibly TRBD2 for D (5 bases). The CDR3 runs 16 residues. CDR1 SGHRS and CDR2 YFSETQ come from the germline V gene. The V end was cut by 0 bases, the J end by 4 bases, with 16 bases between. The CDR3 is CASSLAGVNMGETQYF. CDR3 sequence (DNA): TGCGCCAGCAGCTTGGCCGGGGTTAATATGGGAGAGACCCAGTACTTC.

The chain employs TRBV18 and TRBJ2-2, with 8 bases matching TRBD2. Germline trimming cut 0 bases from V and 6 bases from J; bases unmatched to any gene: 9. This CDR3 spans 17 amino acids. Germline assignment: CDR1 KGHSH and CDR2 LQKENI. This chain's CDR3 is CASSPPNQRETPGELFF. In nucleotides, the CDR3 is TGTGCCAGCTCACCACCCAATCAGCGGGAGACCCCCGGGGAGCTGTTTTTT.

The chain joins TRBV7-3 to TRBJ2-2, with 9 bases that match TRBD2. Trimming removed 5 bases from V and 6 bases from J; junction bases left unmatched: 10. Germline assignment: CDR1 SGHTA and CDR2 FQGTGA. CDR3 length equals 16 residues. This chain's CDR3 is CASSPTGTSPAGELFF. The CDR3 region has the DNA TGTGCCAGCAGCCCAACCGGGACTAGCCCTGCCGGGGAGCTGTTTTTT.

The gene calls are TRBV5-1 and TRBJ2-7; TRBD2 aligns across 8 bases. The V gene end was trimmed by 3 bases and the J gene end by 5 bases; junction bases not matched to a gene: 7. The CDR3 has 14 amino acids. Germline V gives CDR1 SGHRS, CDR2 YFSETQ. CDR3 in amino acids: CASSSNSGADEQYF. The CDR3 DNA reads TGCGCCAGCAGCTCGAATAGCGGGGCCGACGAGCAGTACTTC.

The V and J genes are TRBV5-1 and TRBJ2-7; possible D gene TRBD2, 5 bases. The CDR3 runs to 14 residues. CDR1 is SGHRS, CDR2 YFSETQ, per germline. V lost 3 bases and J lost 3, with 13 bases in between. CDR3 in amino acids: CASSSPRGDYEQYF. DNA of the CDR3: TGCGCCAGCAGCTCCCCCCGGGGTGACTACGAGCAGTACTTC.

This rearrangement joins TRBV12-2 to TRBJ1-2. TRBV12-2 is an annotated pseudogene. The CDR3 extends over 16 amino acids. The CDR3 loop is CASRLRSGVLDYGYTF. In DNA, the CDR3 is TGTGCAAGTCGCTTGAGATCGGGGGTCCTGGACTATGGCTACACCTTC.

The chain combines TRBV7-2 with TRBJ2-5; perhaps TRBD2 as D (6 bases). Germline V CDR1 and CDR2: SGHTA, FQGNSA. The CDR3 runs to 15 residues. The germline V and J ends were trimmed by 1 base and 5 bases, with 14 bases remaining between them. DNA of the CDR3: TGTGCCAGCAGCTTAGTACGCGGGAATGGGGAGACCCAGTACTTC. Translated: CASSLVRGNGETQYF. The full variable domain, completed using reference TRBV7-2 and TRBJ2-5, is GAGVSQSPSNKVTEKGKDVELRCDPISGHTALYWYRQSLGQGLEFLIYFQGNSAPDKSGLPSDRFSAERTGGSVSTLTIQRTQQEDSAVYLCASSLVRGNGETQYFGPGTRLLVL.

In nucleotides, the CDR3 is TGCAGCGTTGAAGATTATCGCACTGAAGCTTTCTTT. It encodes CSVEDYRTEAFF. The rearrangement uses TRBV29-1 and TRBJ1-1; D is unresolved. Between the trimmed V and J ends, which lost 0 bases and 4 bases, there was a span of 6 bases. CDR1 is SQVTM, CDR2 ANQGSEA, per germline. The length of the CDR3 is 12 residues.

This clone occurred a few times. The chain uses TRBV7-9 and TRBJ1-2, with D possibly TRBD1 on 5 matching bases. The CDR3 contains 15 residues. V was clipped by 5 bases and J by 8 bases, with 21 bases between them. Germline CDR1 reads SEHNR; CDR2 reads FQNEAQ (reference sequence). This CDR3 is CASSILRGRRKGYTF. CDR3 sequence (DNA): TGTGCCAGCAGCATCCTCCGGGGGAGGAGGAAAGGCTACACCTTC. Together with reference TRBV7-9 and TRBJ1-2, the CDR3 gives the full variable domain: DTGVSQNPRHKITKRGQNVTFRCDPISEHNRLYWYRQTLGQGPEFLTYFQNEAQLEKSRLLSDRFSAERPKGSFSTLEIQRTEQGDSAMYLCASSILRGRRKGYTFGSGTRLTVV.

The chain carries TRBV6-5 and TRBJ1-5, with 8 bases fitting TRBD1. Germline loops: CDR1 MNHEY, CDR2 SVGAGI. V lost 5 bases and J lost 7; bases outside the gene matches: 10. CDR3 length equals 15 residues. DNA for the CDR3: TGTGCCAGCAGTCAAACGGACAGGGTGGAACAGCCCCAGCATTTT. Translated, it gives CASSQTDRVEQPQHF.

This clone was seen a handful of times. The J gene is TRBJ2-4, the V gene TRBV7-9; the match to TRBD1 covers 7 bases. There are 19 residues in the CDR3. Unmatched junction bases numbered 17, after V lost 5 bases and J lost 1 base. The germline V gene encodes CDR1 SEHNR and CDR2 FQNEAQ (reference sequence). The CDR3 bases are TGTGCCAGCAGCCCAGTATCTGCACAGGGGCGTTGGGCCAAAAACATTCAGTACTTC. It codes for CASSPVSAQGRWAKNIQYF.

This chain connects TRBV2 to TRBJ2-7; 8 positions match TRBD1. V lost 6 bases, J lost 2 bases, and 6 bases stayed unmatched. The length of the CDR3 is 14 residues. The V gene's germline CDR1 is SNHLY and CDR2 FYNNEI. The CDR3: CASRTATGAYEQYF. The CDR3 DNA follows: TGTGCCAGCAGGACTGCGACAGGGGCCTACGAGCAGTACTTC.

V gene TRBV5-6 combines with J gene TRBJ2-3; 7 nucleotides agree with TRBD1. This CDR3 is 15 amino acids long. V shed 1 base and J 0 bases; nucleotides not matched to a gene: 2. Per germline, CDR1 SGHDT and CDR2 YYEEEE. The CDR3 sequence is CASSLLGQSTDTQYF. As DNA, the CDR3 is TGTGCCAGCAGCTTGTTGGGACAGAGCACAGATACGCAGTATTTT.

This rearrangement joins TRBV18 to TRBJ2-5; D not certain. The ends were cut back, 3 bases at V and 2 bases at J, with 13 bases in the middle. The CDR3 totals 15 residues. Germline lookup yields CDR1 KGHSH and CDR2 LQKENI. The DNA of the CDR3 is TGTGCCAGCTCACCGGGTCGGGTACTTCAAGAGACCCAGTACTTC. Amino acids: CASSPGRVLQETQYF.

Only a few counts were recorded for this clone. The rearrangement links TRBV5-4 to TRBJ2-1, with 11 nucleotides matching TRBD2. Per germline, CDR1 SGHNT and CDR2 YYREEE (reference sequence). The CDR3 consists of 17 residues. The trim removed 3 bases at V and 4 bases at J, leaving 9 bases unmatched. Here the CDR3 DNA reads TGTGCCAGCAGCTCCTATAGACTAGCGGGGACATACAATGAGCAGTTCTTC. Translation gives CASSSYRLAGTYNEQFF.

This clone appeared a few times. The chain combines TRBV5-1 with TRBJ2-3; TRBD2 agrees at 11 bases. The germline V gene has CDR1 SGHRS and CDR2 YFSETQ. The CDR3 extends over 16 amino acids. V dropped 4 bases and J dropped 3; count of bases not matched to a gene: 7. DNA for the CDR3: TGCGCCAGCAGCCCCGGGGCTAGCGGGAGGACAGATACGCAGTATTTT. Its translation is CASSPGASGRTDTQYF.

The rearrangement links TRBV6-5 to TRBJ2-7, with 8 nucleotides matching TRBD1. The ends lost 3 bases at V and 3 bases at J; junction bases unmatched: 4. The CDR3 runs 14 residues. Germline V gene sequence: CDR1 MNHEY, CDR2 SVGAGI. For the CDR3, the DNA is TGTGCCAGCAGTTATGAGGACAGGGTCTACGAGCAGTACTTC. It codes for CASSYEDRVYEQYF.

The gene calls are TRBV7-9 and TRBJ1-1; D is perhaps TRBD1 (6 bases). V was shortened by 4 bases and J by 0 bases, with 18 bases between the two germline ends. The V gene's germline CDR1 is SEHNR and CDR2 FQNEAQ (reference sequence). The CDR3 length is 17 residues. CDR3 region: CASSSRQTGFMNTEAFF. CDR3 nucleotides: TGTGCCAGCAGCTCCCGCCAGACAGGCTTCATGAACACTGAAGCTTTCTTT.

V is TRBV27 and J is TRBJ2-3, with D possibly being TRBD1 (6 bases). With 3 bases removed from V and 2 bases from J, the gap between germline ends came to 12 bases. Germline V gene data show CDR1 as MNHEY and CDR2 as SMNVEV (reference sequence). The CDR3 has 15 amino acids. The CDR3 spells CASSFLDRYTDTQYF. Written as DNA, the CDR3 is TGTGCCAGCAGTTTCCTGGACAGATACACAGATACGCAGTATTTT.

The CDR3: CASSLSPSGYEQYF. In DNA, the CDR3 is TGTGCCAGCAGCTTGAGTCCTAGCGGGTACGAGCAGTACTTC. The chain recombines TRBV5-6 with TRBJ2-5; 8 bases agree with TRBD2. The last part of the DNA fits TRBJ2-7 better; the J call may be wrong. The CDR3 sequence is 14 residues long. Germline V lookup: CDR1 SGHDT, CDR2 YYEEEE.

The CDR3 spells CASSQGNGRYEQYF. For the CDR3, the DNA is TGTGCCAGCAGCCAAGGAAACGGGAGATACGAGCAGTACTTC. The rearrangement uses TRBV14 and TRBJ2-7, with a tentative D call TRBD2 (6 bases). V dropped 1 base and J dropped 4 bases, with 11 bases sitting between them. Germline-derived CDR1 and CDR2 are SGHDN and FVKESK. The CDR3 contains 14 residues.

The chain joins TRBV5-6 to TRBJ1-1; D is perhaps TRBD1 (5 bases). Trimming took 4 bases from V and 4 from J, leaving 29 bases between them. The CDR3 length is 19 residues. Germline V gene sequence: CDR1 SGHDT, CDR2 YYEEEE. The DNA for the CDR3 is TGTGCCAGCAGCCTGGGGGTCGGTAGGAGAGAGCAAAGGAGCACTGAAGCTTTCTTT. This codes for CASSLGVGRREQRSTEAFF.

In its sample, this clone was seen once. The J gene is TRBJ2-3, the V gene TRBV6-1; TRBD2 aligns across 15 bases. CDR3 length: 16 residues. Trimming at V came to 4 bases and at J to 6 bases, leaving 5 bases not matched to a gene. Germline lookup yields CDR1 MNHNS and CDR2 SASEGT. The CDR3 region has the DNA TGTGCCAGCAGTGGGACTAGCGGGAGGGCCAGGGATACGCAGTATTTT. Its translation is CASSGTSGRARDTQYF.

This clone was counted only a few times. Here the CDR3 DNA reads TGTGCCAGCAGCTTAATTCTGGGAGATGAGCAGTTCTTC. Translation: CASSLILGDEQFF. The rearrangement links TRBV7-3 to TRBJ2-1; a possible D gene is TRBD2 (5 bases). The CDR3 is 13 amino acids. V lost 1 base, J lost 8 bases, and 9 bases lay in between. Germline V gives CDR1 SGHTA, CDR2 FQGTGA.

The V call is TRBV6-5, the J call TRBJ2-1; 9 bases align to TRBD2. This CDR3 comprises 16 residues. Unmatched junction bases numbered 2, after V lost 0 bases and J lost 2 bases. Germline CDR1 is MNHEY and CDR2 is SVGAGI. The CDR3 DNA reads TGTGCCAGCAGTTACTCGGCGGGAGGGACCTACAATGAGCAGTTCTTC. Its translation: CASSYSAGGTYNEQFF.

The rearrangement joins TRBV4-1 to TRBJ1-1; maybe TRBD1 (5 bases). The CDR3 has 12 residues. The V and J ends lost 4 bases and 7 bases respectively, with 10 bases between them. Germline CDR1 reads MGHRA; CDR2 reads YSYEKL. The CDR3 loop is CASSPTGFEAFF. In DNA, the CDR3 is TGCGCCAGCAGCCCAACAGGTTTTGAAGCTTTCTTT.

This chain joins TRBV5-8 and TRBJ1-5; no definite D call. The germline V gene encodes CDR1 SGHTS and CDR2 YDEGEE. This CDR3 has 13 amino acids. V was shortened by 0 bases and J by 7 bases, with 8 bases between the two germline ends. This chain's CDR3 is CASSLAGGQPQHF. CDR3 sequence (DNA): TGTGCCAGCAGCTTGGCCGGAGGCCAGCCCCAGCATTTT.

CDR3 in amino acids: CASSPREGTLNTEAFF. As DNA, the CDR3 is TGTGCCAGCAGCCCCCGAGAGGGGACTTTGAACACTGAAGCTTTCTTT. The gene calls are TRBV7-9 and TRBJ1-1, with D perhaps TRBD1 (5 bases). Germline CDR1 is SEHNR and CDR2 is FQNEAQ (reference sequence). V lost 5 bases and J 0 bases, leaving 16 bases between the germline ends. The CDR3 runs to 16 residues.

The chain joins TRBV7-9 to TRBJ1-1, with 8 bases matching TRBD1. Germline trimming cut 2 bases from V and 6 bases from J; bases unmatched to any gene: 8. The CDR3 spans 15 residues. In germline, CDR1 is SEHNR, CDR2 FQNEAQ (reference sequence). CDR3 amino acids: CASSLNSGGLAEAFF. The CDR3, as DNA: TGTGCCAGCAGCTTAAACTCAGGGGGCTTAGCTGAAGCTTTCTTT.

The chain combines TRBV7-9 with TRBJ2-7; D may be TRBD1 (6 bases). The ends were cut back, 6 bases at V and 3 bases at J, with 12 bases in the middle. Germline CDR1 is SEHNR and CDR2 is FQNEAQ (reference sequence). This CDR3 comprises 13 residues. The CDR3 loop reads CASSTDRNYEQYF. CDR3 nucleotides: TGTGCCAGCAGTACGGACAGAAACTACGAGCAGTACTTC.

V gene TRBV5-1 combines with J gene TRBJ2-6; D unclear. The CDR3 runs to 15 residues. Germline loops: CDR1 SGHRS, CDR2 YFSETQ. Trimming pared 4 bases from V and 0 bases from J, leaving 8 bases between. CDR3 coding DNA: TGCGCCAGCAGCCTACTTCCCTCTGGGGCCAACGTCCTGACTTTC. This gives the protein CASSLLPSGANVLTF.